This T cell receptor (beta chain) was retrieved from a study of T cell responses to AZD1222 COVID-19 vaccine. General study points: White British ancestry dominated among donors, who included more females, and clonal diversity was possibly underestimated.

The CDR3 is 16 amino acids. Trimming took 0 bases from V and 1 from J; bases not matched to a gene: 3. The germline CDR1 and CDR2 sequences are SGDLS and YYNGEE. Regarding this clone: Antigen unknown.

TCRdb keeps only in-frame clones here, not all; method: immunoSEQ multiplex PCR. The repertoire consists of under 150,000 clones, with under 95% occurring once and the leading ten covering 3.1%. This sequence joins TRBV9 and TRBJ2-2; 7 bases map to TRBD1. This receptor was obtained from an adult in good health. The sequencing here drew on peripheral blood, taken on day 0 of AZD1222 vaccination. The CDR3 sequence is CASSVGGQQNTGELFF. The CDR3 DNA sequence: TGTGCCAGCAGCGTAGGGGGACAGCAGAACACCGGGGAGCTGTTTTTT.